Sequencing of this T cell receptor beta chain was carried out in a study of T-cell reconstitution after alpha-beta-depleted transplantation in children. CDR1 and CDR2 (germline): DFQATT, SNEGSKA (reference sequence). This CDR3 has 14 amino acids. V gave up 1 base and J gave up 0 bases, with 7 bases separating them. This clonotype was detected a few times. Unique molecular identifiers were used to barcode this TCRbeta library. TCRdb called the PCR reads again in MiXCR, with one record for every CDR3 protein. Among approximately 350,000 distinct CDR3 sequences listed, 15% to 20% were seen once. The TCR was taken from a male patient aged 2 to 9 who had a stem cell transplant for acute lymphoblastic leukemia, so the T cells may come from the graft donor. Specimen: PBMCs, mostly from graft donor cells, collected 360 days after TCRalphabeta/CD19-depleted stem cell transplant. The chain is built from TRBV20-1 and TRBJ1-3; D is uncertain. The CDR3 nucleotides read TGCAGTGCTAGAGCCACCCGCTCTGGAAACACCATATATTTT. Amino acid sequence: CSARATRSGNTIYF.